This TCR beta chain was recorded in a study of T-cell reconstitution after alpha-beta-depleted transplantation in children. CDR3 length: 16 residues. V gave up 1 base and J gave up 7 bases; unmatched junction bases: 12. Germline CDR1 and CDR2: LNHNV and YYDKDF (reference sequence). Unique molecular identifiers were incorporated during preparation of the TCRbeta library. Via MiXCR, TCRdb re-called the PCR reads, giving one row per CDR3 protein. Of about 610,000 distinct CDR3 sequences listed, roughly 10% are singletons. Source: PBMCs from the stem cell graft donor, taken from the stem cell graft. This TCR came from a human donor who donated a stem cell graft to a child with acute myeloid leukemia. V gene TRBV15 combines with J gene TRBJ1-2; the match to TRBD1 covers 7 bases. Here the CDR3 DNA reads TGTGCCACCAGCAGAGGACCCGGGGACAGTACTGGTGGCTACACCTTC. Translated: CATSRGPGDSTGGYTF. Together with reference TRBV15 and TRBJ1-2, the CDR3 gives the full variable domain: DAMVIQNPRYQVTQFGKPVTLSCSQTLNHNVMYWYQQKSSQAPKLLFHYYDKDFNNEADTPDNFQSRRPNTSFCFLDIRSPGLGDTAMYLCATSRGPGDSTGGYTFGSGTRLTVV.